This passage covers 12 T cell receptor beta chains from one sample sequenced in a study of blood T cell repertoires in COVID-19. This table comes from immunoSEQ multiplex PCR, and its TCRdb copy is limited to in-frame clones, with some not included. The sample includes about 260,000 clones, approximately 89% seen only once; the top ten take around 9%. The specimen was peripheral blood. These receptors came from a man aged 40-49 years with active or convalescent COVID-19.

The gene calls are TRBV7-3 and TRBJ2-2, with TRBD2 matching 11 bases. The CDR3 is 15 residues long. Germline assignment: CDR1 SGHTA and CDR2 FQGTGA. Germline trimming cut 2 bases from V and 5 bases from J; bases unmatched to any gene: 1. The CDR3 DNA reads TGTGCCAGCAGCTTATGGACTAGCGGGACCGGGGAGCTGTTTTTT. This codes for CASSLWTSGTGELFF. Combining the CDR3 with reference TRBV7-3 and TRBJ2-2 gives the whole variable domain GAGVSQTPSNKVTEKGKYVELRCDPISGHTALYWYRQSLGQGPEFLIYFQGTGAADDSGLPNDRFFAVRPEGSVSTLKIQRTERGDSAVYLCASSLWTSGTGELFFGEGSRLTVL.

In DNA, the CDR3 is TGTGCCAGCAGGGCTAGCGACCTGGGCAATGAGCAGTTCTTC. This sequence encodes CASRASDLGNEQFF. The rearrangement joins TRBV3-1 (or the pseudogene TRBV3-2) to TRBJ2-1; possibly TRBD2 for D (6 bases). V was pared by 6 bases and J by 6 bases, with 15 bases between. CDR1 and CDR2 from the germline V gene are LGHDT and YNNKEL (reference sequence). The CDR3 length is 14 residues.

The gene calls are TRBV9 and TRBJ2-7; TRBD2 matches 9 bases. Germline CDR1 and CDR2: SGDLS and YYNGEE. The CDR3 length is 16 residues. V was clipped by 2 bases and J by 6 bases; unmatched bases: 12. The CDR3 region is CASSVTIGGRAGEQYF. The CDR3 DNA follows: TGTGCCAGCAGCGTTACAATTGGCGGGAGGGCCGGCGAGCAGTACTTC.

The chain combines TRBV6-5 with TRBJ2-3, with a tentative D call TRBD2 (5 bases). Trimming took 7 bases from V and 4 from J, leaving 12 bases between them. CDR1 is MNHEY and CDR2 is SVGAGI in the germline V gene. The CDR3 length is 13 residues. CDR3 sequence (DNA): TGTGCCAGCATGGACTTGGAGGCAGATACGCAGTATTTT. It yields the protein CASMDLEADTQYF.

The CDR3 region has the DNA TGTGCTAGTGGTTTGCCGGGACAGGGCTTCTACAATGAGCAGTTCTTC. Encoded protein: CASGLPGQGFYNEQFF. This chain connects TRBV12-5 to TRBJ2-1; 9 bases line up with TRBD1. The length of the CDR3 is 16 residues. Looked up from germline, CDR1 is LGHNT and CDR2 is FRNRAP. With V trimmed by 2 bases and J by 3 bases, 5 bases remained unmatched.

In DNA, the CDR3 is TGTGCCAGCAGCCTTGGCGACCCGGGACTTAACACAGATACGCAGTATTTT. It specifies CASSLGDPGLNTDTQYF. The chain employs TRBV7-8 and TRBJ2-3, with D perhaps TRBD2 (6 bases). The V and J ends lost 5 bases and 2 bases respectively, with 20 bases between them. Germline CDR1 is SGHVS and CDR2 is FQNEAQ. This CDR3 has 17 amino acids.

J is TRBJ2-1 and V is TRBV19; 11 bases are shared with TRBD2. Germline V gene sequence: CDR1 LNHDA, CDR2 SQIVND (reference sequence). This CDR3 is built from 18 residues. With 1 base clipped from V and 3 bases from J, the junction kept 8 bases outside the gene matches. The CDR3: CASSIGVAGGSIYNEQFF. CDR3 coding DNA: TGTGCCAGTAGTATAGGGGTAGCGGGGGGGTCGATCTACAATGAGCAGTTCTTC.

The rearrangement uses TRBV30 and TRBJ2-3; 10 bases map to TRBD1. Losses at the gene ends were 2 bases for V and 1 base for J; bases not matched to a gene: 6. The length of the CDR3 is 16 residues. Germline CDR1 is GTSNPN and CDR2 is SVGIG (reference sequence). CDR3 coding DNA: TGTGCCTGGAGTCCATATGGACAGGGGGGCACAGATACGCAGTATTTT. As protein: CAWSPYGQGGTDTQYF.

J is TRBJ2-1 and V is TRBV5-1; TRBD2 matches at 9 bases. V shed 5 bases and J 4 bases; nucleotides not matched to a gene: 1. Germline CDR1 and CDR2: SGHRS and YFSETQ. CDR3 length equals 13 residues. In DNA, the CDR3 is TGCGCCAGCAGGACTAGCGGTTACAATGAGCAGTTCTTC. It specifies CASRTSGYNEQFF. Using reference TRBV5-1 and TRBJ2-1 for the parts outside the CDR3, the full variable domain is KAGVTQTPRYLIKTRGQQVTLSCSPISGHRSVSWYQQTPGQGLQFLFEYFSETQRNKGNFPGRFSGRQFSNSRSEMNVSTLELGDSALYLCASRTSGYNEQFFGPGTRLTVL.

The table lists this clone with a count of one. The V and J genes are TRBV6-8 and TRBJ1-3; D gene ambiguous. This CDR3 has 12 residues. Trimming took off 9 bases at V and 2 bases at J, with 8 bases between the two ends. Germline CDR1 reads MNHGY; CDR2 reads SAAAGT. This CDR3 is CARGPPGNTIYF. In nucleotides, the CDR3 is TGTGCCAGGGGCCCCCCTGGAAACACCATATATTTT.

This rearrangement joins TRBV15 to TRBJ1-1, with D unresolved. V lost 3 bases and J lost 2, with 7 bases in between. Germline V gene sequence: CDR1 LNHNV, CDR2 YYDKDF (reference sequence). The CDR3 is made up of 13 amino acids. DNA of the CDR3: TGTGCCACCAGCAGCAGGCTCAACACTGAAGCTTTCTTT. This translates into CATSSRLNTEAFF.

V and J are TRBV5-4 and TRBJ2-1; possibly TRBD1 for D (6 bases). Trimming pared 0 bases from V and 8 bases from J, leaving 12 bases between. Germline values: CDR1 SGHNT, CDR2 YYREEE (reference sequence). This CDR3 region has 14 residues. In nucleotides, the CDR3 is TGTGCCAGCAGCTTGGGGCCCGCAGGGGATGAGCAGTTCTTC. Protein sequence: CASSLGPAGDEQFF.